The clone carrying this T cell receptor beta chain was detected a few times. Amplified TCR beta CDR3 regions derived from RNA transcripts. The HTBI primer set served for first-round RT-PCR of the TCR CDR3. Using its own MiXCR run on the multiplex PCR reads, TCRdb lists one record per CDR3 protein. The data hold under 350,000 distinct CDR3 sequences, with 15% to 20% observed a single time. This sample is part of a study of T cells in Graves' hyperthyroidism and ophthalmopathy. Germline V gene sequence: CDR1 SGHAT, CDR2 FQNNGV. The CDR3 extends over 13 amino acids. The germline V and J ends were trimmed by 4 bases and 7 bases, with 13 bases remaining between them.

The TCR was taken from a woman between 45 and 65 years old with Graves' hyperthyroidism. V gene TRBV11-2 combines with J gene TRBJ1-1; D is uncertain. Sequenced: blood. Written as DNA, the CDR3 is TGTGCCAGCAGCTCCGACCCACTTAATGAAGCTTTCTTT. It is translated as CASSSDPLNEAFF.